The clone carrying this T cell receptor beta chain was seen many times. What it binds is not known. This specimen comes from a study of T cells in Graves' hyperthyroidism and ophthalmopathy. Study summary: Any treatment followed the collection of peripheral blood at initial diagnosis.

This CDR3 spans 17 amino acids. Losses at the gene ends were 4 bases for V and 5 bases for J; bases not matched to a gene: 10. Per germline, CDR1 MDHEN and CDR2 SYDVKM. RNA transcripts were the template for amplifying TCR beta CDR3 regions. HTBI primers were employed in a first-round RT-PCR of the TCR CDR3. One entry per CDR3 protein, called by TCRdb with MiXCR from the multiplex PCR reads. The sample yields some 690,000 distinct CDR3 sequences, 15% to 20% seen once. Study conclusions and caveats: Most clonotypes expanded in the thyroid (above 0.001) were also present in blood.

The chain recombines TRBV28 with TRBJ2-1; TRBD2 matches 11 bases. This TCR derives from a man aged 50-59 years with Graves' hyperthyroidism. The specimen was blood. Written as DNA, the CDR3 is TGTGCCAGCAGTTCGTTCACTAGCGGGAGTATACACAATGAGCAGTTCTTC. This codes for CASSSFTSGSIHNEQFF.